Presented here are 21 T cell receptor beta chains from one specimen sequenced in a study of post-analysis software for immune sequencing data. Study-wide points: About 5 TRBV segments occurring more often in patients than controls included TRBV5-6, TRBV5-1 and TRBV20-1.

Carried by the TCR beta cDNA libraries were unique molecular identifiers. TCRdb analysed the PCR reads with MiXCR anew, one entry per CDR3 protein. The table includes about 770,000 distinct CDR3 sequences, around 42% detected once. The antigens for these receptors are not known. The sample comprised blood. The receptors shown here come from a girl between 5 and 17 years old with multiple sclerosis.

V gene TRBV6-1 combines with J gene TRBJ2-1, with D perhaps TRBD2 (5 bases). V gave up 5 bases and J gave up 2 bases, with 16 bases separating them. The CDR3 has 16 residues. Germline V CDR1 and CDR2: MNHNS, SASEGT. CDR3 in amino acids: CASSSSGISTYNEQFF. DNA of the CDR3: TGTGCCAGCAGTAGCTCCGGGATCTCCACCTACAATGAGCAGTTCTTC.

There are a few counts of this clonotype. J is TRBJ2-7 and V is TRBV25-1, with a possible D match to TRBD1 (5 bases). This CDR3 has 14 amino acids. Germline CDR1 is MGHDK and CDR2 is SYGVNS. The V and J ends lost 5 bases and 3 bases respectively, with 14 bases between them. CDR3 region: CASSPQGIYYEQYF. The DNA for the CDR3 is TGTGCCAGCAGTCCTCAGGGTATTTACTACGAGCAGTACTTC.

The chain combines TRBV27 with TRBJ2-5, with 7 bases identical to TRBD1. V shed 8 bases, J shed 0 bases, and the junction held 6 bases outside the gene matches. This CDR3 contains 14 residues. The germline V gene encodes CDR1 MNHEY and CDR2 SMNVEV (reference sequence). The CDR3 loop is CASSTGLYQETQYF. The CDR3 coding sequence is TGTGCCAGCTCGACAGGGCTGTACCAAGAGACCCAGTACTTC.

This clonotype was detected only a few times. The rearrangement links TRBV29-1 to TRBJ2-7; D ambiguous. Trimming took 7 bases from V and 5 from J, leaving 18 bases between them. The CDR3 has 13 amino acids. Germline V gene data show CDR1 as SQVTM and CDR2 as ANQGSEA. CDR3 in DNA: TGCAGCGCCCTATATCTAGGTCGGCACGAGCAGTACTTC. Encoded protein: CSALYLGRHEQYF.

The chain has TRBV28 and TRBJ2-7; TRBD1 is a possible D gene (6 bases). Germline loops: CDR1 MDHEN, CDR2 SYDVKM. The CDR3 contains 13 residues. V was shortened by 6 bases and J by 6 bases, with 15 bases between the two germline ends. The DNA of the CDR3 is TGTGCCAGCAGGGCACAGGGTTTGGGCGAGCAGTACTTC. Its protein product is CASRAQGLGEQYF.

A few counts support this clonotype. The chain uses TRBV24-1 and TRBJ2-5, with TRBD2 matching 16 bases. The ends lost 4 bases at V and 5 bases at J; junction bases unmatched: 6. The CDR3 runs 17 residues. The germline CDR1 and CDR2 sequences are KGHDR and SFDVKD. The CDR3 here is CATSDRGTSGRAETQYF. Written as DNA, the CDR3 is TGTGCCACCAGTGACCGAGGGACTAGCGGGAGGGCTGAGACCCAGTACTTC.

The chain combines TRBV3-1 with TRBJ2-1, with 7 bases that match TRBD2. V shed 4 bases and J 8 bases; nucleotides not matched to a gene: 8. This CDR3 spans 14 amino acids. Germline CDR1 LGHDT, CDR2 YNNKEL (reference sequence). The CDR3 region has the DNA TGTGCCAGCAGCCGTCCTGGGACTACCTATGAGCAGTTCTTC. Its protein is CASSRPGTTYEQFF.

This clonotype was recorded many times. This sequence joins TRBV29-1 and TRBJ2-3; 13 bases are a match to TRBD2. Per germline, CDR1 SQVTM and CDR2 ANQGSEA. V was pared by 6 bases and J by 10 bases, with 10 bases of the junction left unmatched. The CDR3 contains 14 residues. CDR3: CSVSGTSGTPAQYF. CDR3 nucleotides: TGCAGCGTGTCCGGGACTAGCGGGACACCAGCGCAGTATTTT.

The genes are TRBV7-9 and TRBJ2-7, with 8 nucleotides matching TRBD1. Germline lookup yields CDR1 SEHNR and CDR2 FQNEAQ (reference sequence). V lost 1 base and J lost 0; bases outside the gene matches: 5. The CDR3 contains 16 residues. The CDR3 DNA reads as TGTGCCAGCAGCTTAGGGGACAGGACACCCTCCTACGAGCAGTACTTC. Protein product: CASSLGDRTPSYEQYF.

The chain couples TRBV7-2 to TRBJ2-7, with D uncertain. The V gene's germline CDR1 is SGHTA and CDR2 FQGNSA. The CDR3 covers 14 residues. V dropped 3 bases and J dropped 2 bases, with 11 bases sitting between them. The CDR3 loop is CASSFSESPYEQYF. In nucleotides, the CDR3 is TGTGCCAGCAGCTTCTCGGAGAGCCCCTACGAGCAGTACTTC.

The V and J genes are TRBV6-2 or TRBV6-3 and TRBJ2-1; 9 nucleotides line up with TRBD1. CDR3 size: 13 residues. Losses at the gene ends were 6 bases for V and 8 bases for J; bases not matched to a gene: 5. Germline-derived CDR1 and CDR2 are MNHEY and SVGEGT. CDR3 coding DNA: TGTGCCAGCAGAGGGACAGGGTCCCATGAGCAGTTCTTC. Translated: CASRGTGSHEQFF.

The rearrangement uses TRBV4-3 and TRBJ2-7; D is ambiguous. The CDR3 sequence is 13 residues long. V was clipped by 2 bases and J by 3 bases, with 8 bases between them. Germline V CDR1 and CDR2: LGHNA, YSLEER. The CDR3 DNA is TGCGCCAGCAGCCAAATAGACGGCTACGAGCAGTACTTC. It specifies CASSQIDGYEQYF.

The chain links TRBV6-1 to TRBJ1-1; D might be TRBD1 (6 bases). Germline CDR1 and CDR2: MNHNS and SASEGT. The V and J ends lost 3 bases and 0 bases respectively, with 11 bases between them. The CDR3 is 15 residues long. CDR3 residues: CASSDLGQVNTEAFF. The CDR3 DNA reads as TGTGCCAGCAGTGACCTGGGACAAGTGAACACTGAAGCTTTCTTT.

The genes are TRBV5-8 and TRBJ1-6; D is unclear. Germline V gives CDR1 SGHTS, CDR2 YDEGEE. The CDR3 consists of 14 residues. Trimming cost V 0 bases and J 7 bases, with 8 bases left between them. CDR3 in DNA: TGTGCCAGCAGCTTGGGACGGGAGAATTCACCCCTCCACTTT. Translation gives CASSLGRENSPLHF. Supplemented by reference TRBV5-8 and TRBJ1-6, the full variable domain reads EAGVTQSPTHLIKTRGQQATLRCSPISGHTSVYWYQQALGLGLQFLLWYDEGEERNRGNFPPRFSGRQFPNYSSELNVNALELEDSALYLCASSLGRENSPLHFGNGTRLTVT.

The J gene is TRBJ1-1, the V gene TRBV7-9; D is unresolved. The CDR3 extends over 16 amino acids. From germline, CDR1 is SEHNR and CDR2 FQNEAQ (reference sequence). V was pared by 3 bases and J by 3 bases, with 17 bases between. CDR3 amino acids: CASSFSIALVYTEAFF. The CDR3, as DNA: TGTGCCAGCAGCTTCTCAATCGCCTTAGTTTACACTGAAGCTTTCTTT.

CDR3 sequence: CASSFVQYEQFF. Written as DNA, the CDR3 is TGTGCCAGCAGTTTCGTCCAATACGAGCAGTTCTTC. The J gene is TRBJ2-1, the V gene TRBV12-3 or TRBV12-4; D is unresolved. The germline V and J ends were trimmed by 3 bases and 10 bases, with 10 bases remaining between them. The CDR3 has 12 amino acids.

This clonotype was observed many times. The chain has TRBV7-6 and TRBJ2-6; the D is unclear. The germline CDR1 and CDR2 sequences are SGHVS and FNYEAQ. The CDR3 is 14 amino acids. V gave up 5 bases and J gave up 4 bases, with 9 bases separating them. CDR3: CASSPLPGANVLTF. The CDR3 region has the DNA TGTGCCAGCAGCCCGTTGCCGGGGGCCAACGTCCTGACTTTC.

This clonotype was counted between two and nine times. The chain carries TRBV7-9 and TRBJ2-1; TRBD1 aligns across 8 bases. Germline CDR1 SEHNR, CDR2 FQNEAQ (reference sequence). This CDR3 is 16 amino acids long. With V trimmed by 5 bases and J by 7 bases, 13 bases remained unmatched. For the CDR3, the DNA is TGTGCCAGCAGCAACCCGGACAGGGACTTTACGAATGAGCAGTTCTTC. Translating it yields CASSNPDRDFTNEQFF. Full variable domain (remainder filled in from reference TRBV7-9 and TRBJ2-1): DTGVSQNPRHKITKRGQNVTFRCDPISEHNRLYWYRQTLGQGPEFLTYFQNEAQLEKSRLLSDRFSAERPKGSFSTLEIQRTEQGDSAMYLCASSNPDRDFTNEQFFGPGTRLTVL.

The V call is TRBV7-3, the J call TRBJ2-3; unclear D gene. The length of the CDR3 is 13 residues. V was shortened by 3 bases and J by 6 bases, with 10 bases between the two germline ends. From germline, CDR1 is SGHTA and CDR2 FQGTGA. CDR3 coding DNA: TGTGCCAGCAGCTTCCGACTGACTGATACGCAGTATTTT. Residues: CASSFRLTDTQYF.

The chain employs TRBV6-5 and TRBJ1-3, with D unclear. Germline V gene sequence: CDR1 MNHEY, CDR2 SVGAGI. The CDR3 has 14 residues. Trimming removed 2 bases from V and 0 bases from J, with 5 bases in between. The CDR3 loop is CASSYGVSGNTIYF. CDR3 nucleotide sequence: TGTGCCAGCAGTTACGGGGTCTCTGGAAACACCATATATTTT.

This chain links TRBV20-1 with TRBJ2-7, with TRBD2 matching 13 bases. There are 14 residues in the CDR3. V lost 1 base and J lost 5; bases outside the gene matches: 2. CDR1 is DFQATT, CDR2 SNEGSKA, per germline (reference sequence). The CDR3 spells CSARGTSGSHEQYF. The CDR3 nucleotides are TGCAGTGCTAGAGGGACTAGCGGGAGCCACGAGCAGTACTTC.